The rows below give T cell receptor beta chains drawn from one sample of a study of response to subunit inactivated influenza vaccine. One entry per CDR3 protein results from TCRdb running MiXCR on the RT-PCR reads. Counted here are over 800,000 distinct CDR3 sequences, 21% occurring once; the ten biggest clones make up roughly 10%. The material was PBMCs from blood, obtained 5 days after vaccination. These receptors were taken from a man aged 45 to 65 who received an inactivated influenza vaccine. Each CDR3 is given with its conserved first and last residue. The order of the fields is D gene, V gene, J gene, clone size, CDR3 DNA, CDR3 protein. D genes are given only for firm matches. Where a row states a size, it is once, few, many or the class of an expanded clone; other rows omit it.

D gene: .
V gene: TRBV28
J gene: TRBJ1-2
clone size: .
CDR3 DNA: TGTGCCACCCAAAGAAACTATGGCTACACCTTC
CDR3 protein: CATQRNYGYTF

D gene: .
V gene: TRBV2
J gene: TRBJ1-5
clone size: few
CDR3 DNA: TGTGCCAGCAGTGACCCCTCCGACAGGCCACAGCCCCAGCATTTT
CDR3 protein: CASSDPSDRPQPQHF

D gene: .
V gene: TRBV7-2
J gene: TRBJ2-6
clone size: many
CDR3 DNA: TGTGCCAGCAGCTCCTGGGGCTCTGGGGCCAACGTCCTGACTTTC
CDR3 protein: CASSSWGSGANVLTF

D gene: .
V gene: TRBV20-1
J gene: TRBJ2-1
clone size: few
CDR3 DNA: TGCAGTGCCCACGGGGAAGGCAGGTTCGGTGAGCAGTTCTTC
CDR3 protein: CSAHGEGRFGEQFF

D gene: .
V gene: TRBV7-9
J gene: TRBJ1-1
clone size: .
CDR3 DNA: TGTGCCAGCAGACCGGGCGGTGGGGCCTACGGCTCTGAAGCTTTCTTT
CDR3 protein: CASRPGGGAYGSEAFF

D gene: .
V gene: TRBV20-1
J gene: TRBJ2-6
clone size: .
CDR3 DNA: TGCAGTGCTACCGGGATTTTCTCTGGGGCCAACGTCCTGACTTTC
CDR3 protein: CSATGIFSGANVLTF

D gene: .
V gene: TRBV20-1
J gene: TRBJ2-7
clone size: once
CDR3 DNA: TGCAGTGCTAGGGGACAACCGGACCAGGAGCAGTACTTC
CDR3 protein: CSARGQPDQEQYF

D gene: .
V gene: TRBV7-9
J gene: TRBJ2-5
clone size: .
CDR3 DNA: TGTGCCAGCAGCCCCCCCCGGAGACAAGAGACCCAGTACTTC
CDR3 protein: CASSPPRRQETQYF

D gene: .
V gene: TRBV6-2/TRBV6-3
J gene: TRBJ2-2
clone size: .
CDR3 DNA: TGTGCCAGCAGTTACGAGGGCAGGGGACACGGGGAGCTGTTTTTT
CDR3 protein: CASSYEGRGHGELFF

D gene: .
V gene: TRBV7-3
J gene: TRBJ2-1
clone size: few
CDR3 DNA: TGTGCCAGCAGCCCCCGGGCGGCCTACAATGAGCAGTTCTTC
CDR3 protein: CASSPRAAYNEQFF

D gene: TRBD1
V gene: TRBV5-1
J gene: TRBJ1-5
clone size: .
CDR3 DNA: TGCGCCAGCAGCTCCGGGACAGGGATCAATCAGCCCCAGCATTTT
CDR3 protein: CASSSGTGINQPQHF

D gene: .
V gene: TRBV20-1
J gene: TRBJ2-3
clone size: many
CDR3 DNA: TGCAGTGCGCATATAGCCCCTACGCAGTATTTT
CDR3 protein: CSAHIAPTQYF

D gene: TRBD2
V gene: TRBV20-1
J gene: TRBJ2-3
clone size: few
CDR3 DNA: TGCAGTGCGGGACTAGCCCTGGAGCCAGATACGCAGTATTTT
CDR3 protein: CSAGLALEPDTQYF

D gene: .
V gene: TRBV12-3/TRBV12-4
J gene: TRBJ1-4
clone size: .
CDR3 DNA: TGTGCCAGCAGTCACTACTCGGCAGGTGTAGAAAAACTGTTTTTT
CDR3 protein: CASSHYSAGVEKLFF

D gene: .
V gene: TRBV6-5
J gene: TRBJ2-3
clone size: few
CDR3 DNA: TGTGCCAGCAGTTACTCCCCCCAGGGGCTCACAGATACGCAGTATTTT
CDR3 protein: CASSYSPQGLTDTQYF

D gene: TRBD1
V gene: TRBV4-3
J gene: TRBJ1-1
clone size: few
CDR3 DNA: TGCGCCAGCAGCCAGACAGGGGCGATGAACACTGAAGCTTTCTTT
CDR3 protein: CASSQTGAMNTEAFF

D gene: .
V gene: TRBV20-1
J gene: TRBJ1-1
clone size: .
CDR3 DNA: TGCAGTGCTAGAGATGTGGTTGAAGCTTTCTTT
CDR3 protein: CSARDVVEAFF